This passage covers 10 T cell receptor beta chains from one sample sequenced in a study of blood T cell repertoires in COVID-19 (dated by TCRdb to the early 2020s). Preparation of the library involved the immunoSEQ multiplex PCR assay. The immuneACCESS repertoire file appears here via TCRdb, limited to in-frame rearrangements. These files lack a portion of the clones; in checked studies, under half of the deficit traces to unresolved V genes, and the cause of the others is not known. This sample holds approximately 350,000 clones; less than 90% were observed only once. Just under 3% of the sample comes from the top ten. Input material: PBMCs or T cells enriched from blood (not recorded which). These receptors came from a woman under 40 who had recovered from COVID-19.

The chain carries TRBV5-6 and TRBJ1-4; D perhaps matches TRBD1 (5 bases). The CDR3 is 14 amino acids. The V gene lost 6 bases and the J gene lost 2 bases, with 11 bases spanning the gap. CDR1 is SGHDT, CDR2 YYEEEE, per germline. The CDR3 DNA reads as TGTGCCAGCAACACCAAGGGGACTAATGAAAAACTGTTTTTT. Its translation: CASNTKGTNEKLFF.

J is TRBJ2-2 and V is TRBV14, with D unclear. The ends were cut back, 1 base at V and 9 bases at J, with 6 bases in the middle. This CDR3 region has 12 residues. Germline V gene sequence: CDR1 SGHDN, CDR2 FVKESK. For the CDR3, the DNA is TGTGCCAGCAGCCAAGTTAGCTGGGAGCTGTTTTTT. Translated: CASSQVSWELFF. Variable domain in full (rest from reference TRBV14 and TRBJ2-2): EAGVTQFPSHSVIEKGQTVTLRCDPISGHDNLYWYRRVMGKEIKFLLHFVKESKQDESGMPNNRFLAERTGGTYSTLKVQPAELEDSGVYFCASSQVSWELFFGEGSRLTVL.

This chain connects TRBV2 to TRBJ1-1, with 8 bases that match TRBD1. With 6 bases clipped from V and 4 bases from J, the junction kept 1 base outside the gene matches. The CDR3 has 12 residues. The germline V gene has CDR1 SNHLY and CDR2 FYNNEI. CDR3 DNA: TGTGCCAGCAGGGACAGGGCCACTGAAGCTTTCTTT. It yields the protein CASRDRATEAFF.

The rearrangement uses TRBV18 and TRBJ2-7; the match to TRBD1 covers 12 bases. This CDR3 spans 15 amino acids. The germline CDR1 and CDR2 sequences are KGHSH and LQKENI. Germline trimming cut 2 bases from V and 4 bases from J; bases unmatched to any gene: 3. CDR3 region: CASSPGTGGEYEQYF. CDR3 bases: TGTGCCAGCTCACCAGGGACAGGGGGCGAGTACGAGCAGTACTTC. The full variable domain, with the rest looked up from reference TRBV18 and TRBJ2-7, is NAGVMQNPRHLVRRRGQEARLRCSPMKGHSHVYWYRQLPEEGLKFMVYLQKENIIDESGMPKERFSAEFPKEGPSILRIQQVVRGDSAAYFCASSPGTGGEYEQYFGPGTRLTVT.

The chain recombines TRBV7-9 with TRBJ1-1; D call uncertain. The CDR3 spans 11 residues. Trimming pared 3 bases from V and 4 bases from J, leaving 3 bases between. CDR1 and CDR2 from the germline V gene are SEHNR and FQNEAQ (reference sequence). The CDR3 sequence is CASSFSTEAFF. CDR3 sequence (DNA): TGTGCCAGCAGCTTCAGCACTGAAGCTTTCTTT.

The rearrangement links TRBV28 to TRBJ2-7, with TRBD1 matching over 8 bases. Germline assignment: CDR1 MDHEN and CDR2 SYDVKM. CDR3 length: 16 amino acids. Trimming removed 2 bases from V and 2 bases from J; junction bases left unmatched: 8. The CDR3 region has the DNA TGTGCCAGCAGTTTACAGGGGGCGAGTCTGACCTACGAGCAGTACTTC. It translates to CASSLQGASLTYEQYF.

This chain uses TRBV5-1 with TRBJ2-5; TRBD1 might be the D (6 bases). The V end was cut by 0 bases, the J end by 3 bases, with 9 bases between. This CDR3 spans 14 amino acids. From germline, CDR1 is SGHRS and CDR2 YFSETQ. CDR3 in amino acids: CASSLGTVKETQYF. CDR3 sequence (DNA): TGCGCCAGCAGCTTGGGGACAGTCAAAGAGACCCAGTACTTC.

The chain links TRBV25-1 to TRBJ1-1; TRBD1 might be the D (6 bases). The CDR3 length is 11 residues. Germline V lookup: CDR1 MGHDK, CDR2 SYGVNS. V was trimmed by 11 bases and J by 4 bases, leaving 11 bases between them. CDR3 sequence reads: CAARGTTEAFF. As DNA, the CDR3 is TGTGCCGCGAGGGGGACCACTGAAGCTTTCTTT.

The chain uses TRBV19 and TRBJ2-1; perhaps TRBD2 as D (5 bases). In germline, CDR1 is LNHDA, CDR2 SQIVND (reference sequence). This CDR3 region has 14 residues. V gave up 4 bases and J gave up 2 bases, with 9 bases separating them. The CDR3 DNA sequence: TGTGCCAGTAGTACCGGGATCGCCTACAATGAGCAGTTCTTC. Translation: CASSTGIAYNEQFF.

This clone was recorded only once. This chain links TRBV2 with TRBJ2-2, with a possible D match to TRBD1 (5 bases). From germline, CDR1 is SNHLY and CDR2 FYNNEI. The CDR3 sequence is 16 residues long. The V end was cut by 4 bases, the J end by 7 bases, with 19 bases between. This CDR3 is CASSGDRLSSGGELFF. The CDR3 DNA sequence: TGTGCCAGCAGTGGCGACAGACTCTCCTCTGGCGGGGAGCTGTTTTTT.